These 28 T cell receptor beta chains were sequenced from one sample in a study of patients and donors after allogeneic stem cell transplantation. TCRdb reprocessed the RT-PCR reads via MiXCR and lists one record per CDR3 protein. The sample yields over 150,000 distinct CDR3 sequences, about 32% seen once. Sequenced input: blood, either unsorted or a sorted T cell fraction (not recorded which). Receptors originate from a human donor who was either an allogeneic HSCT recipient or a stem cell or donor lymphocyte infusion donor (not recorded which). It is not recorded whose cells these are; they may come from a transplant donor.

This clonotype was observed a handful of times. This chain connects TRBV6-2 or TRBV6-3 to TRBJ1-5, with a possible D match to TRBD1 (5 bases). V lost 8 bases and J lost 5, with 10 bases in between. CDR1 is MNHEY and CDR2 is SVGEGT in the germline V gene. The length of the CDR3 is 12 residues. The DNA for the CDR3 is TGTGCCAGCGGGGACCTCTATCAGCCCCAGCATTTT. It is translated as CASGDLYQPQHF.

The chain has TRBV28 and TRBJ1-1, with 12 bases that match TRBD1. V lost 3 bases to trimming and J lost 8 bases; unmatched junction nucleotides: 4. Germline CDR1 and CDR2: MDHEN and SYDVKM. The CDR3 is 14 residues long. The CDR3 loop reads CASSLGTGGVEAFF. For the CDR3, the DNA is TGTGCCAGCAGTTTGGGGACAGGGGGCGTAGAAGCTTTCTTT.

The V call is TRBV20-1, the J call TRBJ2-1, with TRBD2 matching 10 bases. With 6 bases clipped from V and 7 bases from J, the junction kept 9 bases outside the gene matches. Germline V gene data show CDR1 as DFQATT and CDR2 as SNEGSKA (reference sequence). This CDR3 is 14 amino acids long. As DNA, the CDR3 is TGCAGTGCCGGCCTAGCGGGAGAACGGAATGAGCAGTTCTTC. Residues: CSAGLAGERNEQFF.

The table lists this clonotype with a few counts. The J gene is TRBJ2-7, the V gene TRBV4-2, with TRBD1 matching 10 bases. V lost 3 bases and J lost 0; bases outside the gene matches: 5. Germline V CDR1 and CDR2: LGHNA, YNFKEQ. The CDR3 extends over 16 amino acids. The CDR3: CASSQGQGIDSYEQYF. CDR3 nucleotide sequence: TGTGCCAGCAGCCAGGGACAGGGGATAGACTCCTACGAGCAGTACTTC.

This clonotype showed up just a few times. This chain links TRBV5-1 with TRBJ2-3, with D hard to call. Germline V gives CDR1 SGHRS, CDR2 YFSETQ. The CDR3 is 14 residues long. The V end was cut by 0 bases, the J end by 5 bases, with 10 bases between. CDR3 protein: CASSLGSALDTQYF. CDR3 DNA: TGCGCCAGCAGCTTGGGAAGCGCGTTAGATACGCAGTATTTT.

This clonotype has a handful of counts. This chain uses TRBV19 with TRBJ1-5; no definite D call. The CDR3 is 13 residues long. The germline CDR1 and CDR2 sequences are LNHDA and SQIVND (reference sequence). Trimming pared 8 bases from V and 10 bases from J, leaving 18 bases between. The CDR3 region is CASCQFRTSPQHF. CDR3 in DNA: TGTGCCAGTTGCCAGTTCCGAACCTCTCCCCAGCATTTT.

In nucleotides, the CDR3 is TGCGCCAGCAGCTTGCGACAGGTCACAGATACGCAGTATTTT. Residues: CASSLRQVTDTQYF. The genes are TRBV5-1 and TRBJ2-3; D perhaps matches TRBD1 (6 bases). Trimming pared 1 base from V and 2 bases from J, leaving 8 bases between. Germline lookup yields CDR1 SGHRS and CDR2 YFSETQ. CDR3 length: 14 residues.

This chain uses TRBV7-9 with TRBJ1-6; no reliable D call. Germline V CDR1 and CDR2: SEHNR, FQNEAQ (reference sequence). V lost 1 base and J 4 bases, leaving 5 bases between the germline ends. This CDR3 has 14 amino acids. CDR3 in amino acids: CASSLEVYNSPLHF. The CDR3 DNA is TGTGCCAGCAGCTTAGAAGTGTATAATTCACCCCTCCACTTT.

This clonotype was detected ten times or more. The J gene is TRBJ2-5, the V gene TRBV10-3; D may be TRBD2 (6 bases). The V end was cut by 4 bases, the J end by 5 bases, with 11 bases between. Germline V gene sequence: CDR1 ENHRY, CDR2 SYGVKD. The CDR3 contains 13 residues. The CDR3: CAISAGLAETQYF. The CDR3 DNA follows: TGTGCCATCAGTGCAGGTCTAGCGGAGACCCAGTACTTC.

The chain joins TRBV28 to TRBJ1-3, with D perhaps TRBD1 (5 bases). CDR3 length: 13 amino acids. V was shortened by 10 bases and J by 0 bases, with 10 bases between the two germline ends. Per germline, CDR1 MDHEN and CDR2 SYDVKM. CDR3 protein: CATPDSSGNTIYF. The CDR3 bases are TGTGCCACCCCCGACAGCTCTGGAAACACCATATATTTT.

This clonotype appeared a few times. This sequence joins TRBV5-5 and TRBJ1-1; no clear D. Germline CDR1 SGHKS, CDR2 YYEKEE (reference sequence). There are 13 residues in the CDR3. The V gene lost 1 base and the J gene lost 10 bases, with 14 bases spanning the gap. The CDR3 region is CASSLLAPEGAFF. The DNA for the CDR3 is TGTGCCAGCAGCTTGTTGGCACCGGAGGGAGCTTTCTTT.

This clonotype was observed a single time. The genes are TRBV5-5 and TRBJ2-7; maybe TRBD1 (6 bases). Trimming cost V 0 bases and J 4 bases, with 11 bases left between them. The germline gives CDR1 SGHKS, CDR2 YYEKEE (reference sequence). This CDR3 is 14 amino acids long. CDR3 sequence: CASSLARGYYEQYF. The CDR3 DNA sequence: TGTGCCAGCAGCTTGGCCAGGGGATATTACGAGCAGTACTTC.

This clonotype was seen a few times. The chain recombines TRBV24-1 with TRBJ2-7; D is ambiguous. Looked up from germline, CDR1 is KGHDR and CDR2 is SFDVKD. The germline V and J ends were trimmed by 3 bases and 2 bases, with 7 bases remaining between them. The CDR3 covers 13 residues. The CDR3 DNA is TGTGCCACCAGTGATCCCCATACCTACGAGCAGTACTTC. Residues: CATSDPHTYEQYF.

The rearrangement links TRBV11-2 to TRBJ1-6; 7 nucleotides line up with TRBD1. The CDR3 spans 16 residues. Trimming cost V 6 bases and J 0 bases; bases outside gene matches: 5. Germline V gene sequence: CDR1 SGHAT, CDR2 FQNNGV. The CDR3 loop is CASSTTGSSYNSPLHF. CDR3 nucleotide sequence: TGTGCCAGCAGTACGACAGGGAGCTCCTATAATTCACCCCTCCACTTT.

The V and J genes are TRBV5-5 and TRBJ2-1; 7 positions agree with TRBD1. This CDR3 spans 16 amino acids. Germline V gene lookup returns CDR1 SGHKS and CDR2 YYEKEE (reference sequence). The trim removed 4 bases at V and 2 bases at J, leaving 9 bases unmatched. Here the CDR3 reads CASSGPTGTPYNEQFF. DNA for the CDR3: TGTGCCAGCAGCGGGCCGACAGGGACCCCCTACAATGAGCAGTTCTTC.

The table lists this clonotype with a few counts. V is TRBV7-6 and J is TRBJ1-1; the match to TRBD1 covers 11 bases. The germline CDR1 and CDR2 sequences are SGHVS and FNYEAQ. J lost 0 bases, V lost 3 bases, and 3 bases had no gene match. The CDR3 loop spans 16 amino acids. The CDR3 sequence is CASSFGQGALNTEAFF. Here the CDR3 DNA reads TGTGCCAGCAGCTTCGGACAGGGGGCGTTGAACACTGAAGCTTTCTTT. The full variable domain, its missing parts supplied by reference TRBV7-6 and TRBJ1-1, is GAGVSQSPRYKVTKRGQDVALRCDPISGHVSLYWYRQALGQGPEFLTYFNYEAQQDKSGLPNDRFSAERPEGSISTLTIQRTEQRDSAMYRCASSFGQGALNTEAFFGQGTRLTVV.

The chain is built from TRBV3-1 and TRBJ1-5; D unclear. Looked up from germline, CDR1 is LGHDT and CDR2 is YNNKEL (reference sequence). The CDR3 length is 16 residues. Trimming shortened V by 3 bases and J by 0 bases, and 12 bases separated the two germline ends. For the CDR3, the DNA is TGTGCCAGCAGCCAGGGGAGCCTCTATAGCAATCAGCCCCAGCATTTT. Encoded protein: CASSQGSLYSNQPQHF.

The rearrangement links TRBV5-1 to TRBJ2-2; TRBD2 matches at 7 bases. This CDR3 region has 16 residues. Germline V gene lookup returns CDR1 SGHRS and CDR2 YFSETQ. The J segment lost 2 bases and the V segment lost 1 base, leaving 5 bases of the junction unmatched. For the CDR3, the DNA is TGCGCCAGCAGCTTGAGGCTAGCGGACAACACCGGGGAGCTGTTTTTT. Its protein is CASSLRLADNTGELFF.

The CDR3 DNA sequence: TGTGCCAGCAGTTTCGCAGGTGAACCTAATGAAAAACTGTTTTTT. This translates into CASSFAGEPNEKLFF. The chain is built from TRBV6-5 and TRBJ1-4; D unclear. Germline loops: CDR1 MNHEY, CDR2 SVGAGI. The CDR3 loop spans 15 amino acids. V was pared by 4 bases and J by 3 bases, with 12 bases between.

The rearrangement joins TRBV28 to TRBJ2-7; TRBD2 matches 9 bases. This CDR3 region has 17 residues. The trim removed 3 bases at V and 2 bases at J, leaving 11 bases unmatched. Germline CDR1 is MDHEN and CDR2 is SYDVKM. The CDR3 loop is CASSLELAGVPPYEQYF. The CDR3 DNA sequence: TGTGCCAGCAGTTTGGAGTTAGCGGGAGTCCCCCCCTACGAGCAGTACTTC.

The genes are TRBV29-1 and TRBJ2-5, with no clear D. The CDR3 is 12 amino acids. Per the germline V gene, CDR1 is SQVTM and CDR2 is ANQGSEA. V lost 1 base and J 4 bases, leaving 7 bases between the germline ends. The chain's CDR3 is CSVEVVGETQYF. In DNA form, the CDR3 reads TGCAGCGTTGAAGTGGTTGGAGAGACCCAGTACTTC. The full variable domain, in which reference TRBV29-1 and TRBJ2-5 provide the parts outside the CDR3, is SAVISQKPSRDICQRGTSLTIQCQVDSQVTMMFWYRQQPGQSLTLIATANQGSEATYESGFVIDKFPISRPNLTFSTLTVSNMSPEDSSIYLCSVEVVGETQYFGPGTRLLVL.

This clonotype has more than one count but fewer than ten. This chain joins TRBV28 and TRBJ2-7, with no clear D. This CDR3 is 16 amino acids long. The V and J ends lost 3 bases and 3 bases respectively, with 18 bases between them. Per germline, CDR1 MDHEN and CDR2 SYDVKM. The CDR3 is CASSFWALGFLYEQYF. As DNA, the CDR3 is TGTGCCAGCAGTTTTTGGGCACTGGGTTTCCTCTACGAGCAGTACTTC.

This clonotype came up a few times. This chain links TRBV5-1 with TRBJ1-1; the D gene is possibly TRBD1 (6 bases). This CDR3 spans 14 amino acids. Germline-derived CDR1 and CDR2 are SGHRS and YFSETQ. V gave up 1 base and J gave up 7 bases, with 14 bases separating them. Here the CDR3 DNA reads TGCGCCAGCAGCTTGCGGGGGGCGAACTTTGAAGCTTTCTTT. Translation: CASSLRGANFEAFF.

This clonotype was counted only a few times. The rearrangement joins TRBV12-5 to TRBJ1-1; D might be TRBD1 (5 bases). The V gene lost 1 base and the J gene lost 1 base, with 16 bases spanning the gap. Germline CDR1 is LGHNT and CDR2 is FRNRAP. This CDR3 is built from 17 residues. The CDR3 reads CASGLEGGKGRNTEAFF. The CDR3 DNA sequence: TGTGCTAGTGGTTTGGAGGGCGGTAAGGGGAGGAACACTGAAGCTTTCTTT.

This clonotype was detected a few times. This chain links TRBV12-3 or TRBV12-4 with TRBJ2-5, with unresolved D. The CDR3 loop spans 15 amino acids. V lost 5 bases and J 8 bases, leaving 21 bases between the germline ends. The CDR3 sequence: CASSTRTAMESTQYF. CDR3 coding DNA: TGTGCCAGCAGTACCAGGACGGCAATGGAGAGTACCCAGTACTTC.

V and J are TRBV7-6 and TRBJ2-1, with D possibly matching TRBD1 (6 bases). The germline gives CDR1 SGHVS, CDR2 FNYEAQ. This CDR3 spans 18 amino acids. The ends were cut back, 0 bases at V and 0 bases at J, with 15 bases in the middle. CDR3 nucleotides: TGTGCCAGCAGCTTAGCGGGACAACCGGGACGCTCCTACAATGAGCAGTTCTTC. Its protein is CASSLAGQPGRSYNEQFF.

This clonotype was observed a few times. This chain joins TRBV7-2 and TRBJ1-5; D is unclear. V shed 4 bases and J shed 7 bases, with 11 bases lying between them. Germline CDR1 reads SGHTA; CDR2 reads FQGNSA. This CDR3 region has 13 residues. The CDR3 sequence: CASSSSIVQPQHF. The CDR3 bases are TGTGCCAGCAGCTCAAGTATAGTACAGCCCCAGCATTTT.

DNA of the CDR3: TGTGCCAGTAGTATGGCAGGGGGAGGGCCCCAGCATTTT. Protein: CASSMAGGGPQHF. The chain carries TRBV19 and TRBJ1-5; 7 bases line up with TRBD1. The CDR3 consists of 13 residues. From germline, CDR1 is LNHDA and CDR2 SQIVND (reference sequence). V was pared by 3 bases and J by 9 bases, with 5 bases of the junction left unmatched.